The sequence of this TCR beta chain was determined in a study of identical twins. Concerning this clonotype itself: Its antigen is currently unknown.

Findings and caveats of the study: Memory repertoires lacked the insertion deficit that abundant cord blood beta clonotypes showed. Twin-shared out-of-frame alpha sequences were enriched for low generation probability. Where beta out-of-frame sequences were concerned, excess twin sharing was weaker.

Germline CDR1 is SGHRS and CDR2 is YFSETQ. V lost 4 bases to trimming and J lost 0 bases; unmatched junction nucleotides: 10. CDR3 length equals 17 residues. Healthy Caucasian individuals made up all the donors. TCRdb ran MiXCR on the 5' RACE reads and lists one entry per CDR3 protein. This table has 350,000 to 600,000 distinct CDR3 sequences, approximately 14% appearing once. Separately, the same data were catalogued under a study of yellow fever vaccine responses in identical twins.

The TCR was taken from a woman aged 18-29 years in good health. This sequence joins TRBV5-1 and TRBJ2-1; 7 bases are a match to TRBD2. The sample consisted of CD4+ T cells sorted from blood. CDR3 DNA: TGCGCCAGCAGCCTCCAAGACGGGGGGAGCTCCTACAATGAGCAGTTCTTC. Translation gives CASSLQDGGSSYNEQFF. Together with reference TRBV5-1 and TRBJ2-1, the CDR3 gives the full variable domain: KAGVTQTPRYLIKTRGQQVTLSCSPISGHRSVSWYQQTPGQGLQFLFEYFSETQRNKGNFPGRFSGRQFSNSRSEMNVSTLELGDSALYLCASSLQDGGSSYNEQFFGPGTRLTVL.